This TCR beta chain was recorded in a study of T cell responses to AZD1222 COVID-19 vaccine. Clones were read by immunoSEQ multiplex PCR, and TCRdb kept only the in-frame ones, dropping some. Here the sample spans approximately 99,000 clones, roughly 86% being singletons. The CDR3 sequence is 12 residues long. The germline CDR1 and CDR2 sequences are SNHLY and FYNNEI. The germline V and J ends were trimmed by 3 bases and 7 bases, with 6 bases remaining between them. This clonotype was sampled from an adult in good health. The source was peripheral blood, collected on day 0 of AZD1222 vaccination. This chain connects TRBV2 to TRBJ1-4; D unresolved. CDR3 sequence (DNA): TGTGCCAGCAGTGAGGCCACTGAAAAACTGTTTTTT. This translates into CASSEATEKLFF.